This TCR beta chain was documented in a study of vaccination effects on CD4 cells after COVID-19 (dated by TCRdb to the early 2020s). With regard to the full study: Participants received two doses of either the BNT162b2 or the mRNA-1273 mRNA SARS-CoV-2 vaccine. SARS-CoV-2 spike-specific CD4+ TCR repertoires were compared before and after mRNA vaccination in COVID-19 convalescent patients and in infection-naive vaccine recipients. The Oncomine TCR Beta short-read assay on an Illumina iSeq 100 was used to sequence cultures from other donors in the study. A total of 10 COVID-19 convalescent patients and a handful of SARS-CoV-2-naive healthy vaccine recipients were included in the full study. Summary of the overall study and its limitations: Both infection-induced and vaccine-induced clones contracted markedly at late post-vaccination timepoints, which is consistent with waning T cell responses. Only a small number of convalescent patients were included, and no early post-infection timepoints were available, which limited the study. In healthy vaccine recipients, vaccine-induced clones were almost all SARS-CoV-2 mono-reactive, with only 1 of 255 being cross-reactive with common cold coronaviruses.

To note about this clone: Its antigen is currently not known. Base quality data are lacking; no much larger clone is found one base away.

In the germline V gene, CDR1 corresponds to SNHLY and CDR2 to FYNNEI. At the junction V is shortened by 7 bases and J by 5 bases; bases outside the gene matches: 18. From the cysteine up to the phenylalanine, the CDR3 has a length of 17 residues. Solely the CDR3 DNA is kept, with 51 bases framed from the first base. The library was produced with the immunoSEQ multiplex PCR assay. DNA from the CD4+ T cells that had been cultured and isolated underwent TCR beta CDR3 sequencing. In the source study's methods: The analysis removed non-productive TCR sequences, trimmed reads to the CDR3 region, and retained only CDR3s that were 7 or more amino acids long. The MANAFEST web app was used to identify antigen-specific clonotypes by comparing expansion in peptide wells with expansion in reference cultures. For clones to be considered positive, expansion at FDR<0.05 versus reference and all other wells, an odds ratio above 5, and a frequency above 0.1% in two replicate wells were required. A clonotype was called cross-reactive if it was significantly expanded both in SARS-CoV-2 spike wells and in at least one common cold coronavirus spike condition. Using the stringdist R package, CDR3 similarity was measured by Levenshtein distance, and unrooted trees were constructed with ape in R 3.6.1. TCRdb provides this immuneACCESS table in a form limited to in-frame rearrangements. Some clones are lacking; in checked studies, under half of them reflect an unresolved V gene, and why the rest are absent is not known. The V and J calls and the clone size are those of that table, but D and trimming were determined from the DNA. The sample profile shows 20,000 to 30,000 clones; 73% of them were found once. The ten largest account for approximately 5.3% of the sample.

In the ViraFEST assay, PBMC were stimulated with viral peptide pools, and TCR sequencing was then used to find antigen-specific CD4+ T cell clonotypes based on their expansion. After around 11 days of culture, CD4+ T cells were isolated with the EasySep CD4+ T cell isolation kit. Healthy vaccine recipients had no prior SARS-CoV-2 infection, confirmed by negative nucleocapsid antibodies before and after vaccination. Roughly 1.9 million PBMC per well were cultured with about 9.6 ug/ml peptides in IMDM containing 5% human AB serum, approximately 10 IU/ml IL-2 and gentamicin. On days 3 and 7, half of the culture medium was replaced with fresh IL-2-containing medium. Each peptide stimulation condition was cultured in triplicate wells unless otherwise noted. Using Ficoll-Paque Plus gradient centrifugation, PBMC were separated from whole blood and then either used fresh or cryopreserved at -140C. The spike proteins of SARS-CoV-2 and of the common cold coronaviruses HCoV-NL63, HCoV-OC43 and HCoV-229E were spanned by overlapping peptide pools. The QIAamp micro DNA kit was used to extract genomic DNA from the cultured CD4+ T cells.

Material: CD4+ T cells from PBMCs cultured with SARS-CoV-2 spike peptides, obtained before COVID-19 vaccination. The cell subset or site label, read with the paper, signifies: SARS-CoV-2 spike overlapping peptide pool stimulation. The rearranged chain carries TRBV2 and TRBJ2-5; 8 middle bases align to TRBD2. The source of this sequence is a human donor who received a COVID-19 vaccine. The CDR3 sequence is CASNRASGRGIRETQYF. The DNA is as follows: TGTGCCAGCAATCGGGCAAGCGGGAGAGGCATTCGGGAGACCCAGTACTTC.